A selection of T cell receptor beta chains follows, all from one sample in a study of cytomegalovirus exposure and HLA in healthy donors. Method: immunoSEQ multiplex PCR; TCRdb's copy keeps in-frame clones and lacks some. The table has 160,000 or so clones, about four fifths seen once; the top ten hold about 0.5%. Material: PBMCs. The receptors shown here come from a woman aged 45-65 years in good health and CMV-seronegative. CDR3s include the opening cysteine and the closing phenylalanine or tryptophan. The D gene is left open where the match is weak. Clone size is given for some rows only: seen once, a few or many times, or a class if the clone is expanded.

>TRBJ1-1|13|.|.|TRBV5-1
TGCGCCAGCAACTTAGAGTTTAACACTGAAGCTTTCTTT
CASNLEFNTEAFF
>TRBJ2-7|15|.|.|TRBV5-4
TGTGCCAGCAGCTTGGATGGTACCCAGGCCTACGAGCAGTACTTC
CASSLDGTQAYEQYF
>TRBJ1-4|13|.|TRBD1|TRBV6-5
TGTGCCAGCAGAAGACAGGGTACGGAAAAACTGTTTTTT
CASRRQGTEKLFF
>TRBJ2-4|15|.|TRBD2|TRBV5-1
TGCGCCAGCAGCCGGGGGGGGCTAGCCAAAAACATTCAGTACTTC
CASSRGGLAKNIQYF
>TRBJ1-3|15|.|.|TRBV27
TGTGCCAGCAGTTTACGGAGCAGCTCTGGAAACACCATATATTTT
CASSLRSSSGNTIYF
>TRBJ2-7|18|few|TRBD2|TRBV18
TGTGCCAGCTCACCTATTGAGGCTAGCGGGAGTTACTCCTACGAGCAGTACTTC
CASSPIEASGSYSYEQYF
>TRBJ2-7|17|.|TRBD1|TRBV28
TGTGCCAGCAGTTTATCCCCGGGACAGCCAACCTCCTACGAGCAGTACTTC
CASSLSPGQPTSYEQYF
>TRBJ2-5|18|.|TRBD2|TRBV7-2
TGTGCCAGCAGTAAACCGGGACTAGCGTCATTCGGCGGAGAGACCCAGTACTTC
CASSKPGLASFGGETQYF
>TRBJ2-6|18|few|TRBD1|TRBV7-2
TGTGCCAGCAGCCCCCGACAGGGGATTGCCTCTGGGGCCAACGTCCTGACTTTC
CASSPRQGIASGANVLTF
>TRBJ2-3|15|.|.|TRBV4-1
TGCGCCAGCAGCCTGGAGACGACTCTCCCAGATACGCAGTATTTT
CASSLETTLPDTQYF
>TRBJ2-1|15|.|TRBD2|TRBV28
TGTGCCAGCAGTTCCCCGGGACTAGCGTACAATGAGCAGTTCTTC
CASSSPGLAYNEQFF
>TRBJ1-1|12|.|.|TRBV7-9
TGTGCCAGCAGCTCAAAAGACAGGCAAGCTTTCTTT
CASSSKDRQAFF
>TRBJ2-2|15|.|.|TRBV16
TGTGCCAGCAGCCAATCGGCAGGGGGGACCGGGGAGCTGTTTTTT
CASSQSAGGTGELFF
>TRBJ2-7|15|.|TRBD1|TRBV4-1
TGCGCCAGCAGCCAAGATCTAGGGGGCCCCTACGAGCAGTACTTC
CASSQDLGGPYEQYF
>TRBJ1-3|17|.|TRBD1|TRBV9
TGTGCCAGCAGCGTAGCGGCCGGGACAGGGTCTGGAAACACCATATATTTT
CASSVAAGTGSGNTIYF
>TRBJ2-5|15|few|TRBD2|TRBV10-2
TGCGCCAGCACCTCCCTAGCGGGGTTGGAGGAGACCCAGTACTTC
CASTSLAGLEETQYF
>TRBJ2-4|11|.|TRBD2|TRBV20-1
TGCAGTGCTAGTGCCGGGACTAGGCGTTGCTTC
CSASAGTRRCF
>TRBJ2-5|15|.|TRBD2|TRBV28
TGTGCCAGCAGTTCCCCGGGGGGGGGAGGCGAGACCCAGTACTTC
CASSSPGGGGETQYF
>TRBJ2-3|16|.|TRBD2|TRBV14
TGTGCCAGCAGCCATCTTAGCGGGACTAGCACAGATACGCAGTATTTT
CASSHLSGTSTDTQYF
>TRBJ1-2|14|.|.|TRBV9
TGTGCCAGCAGCGCCGACAGGAATAACTATGGCTACACCTTC
CASSADRNNYGYTF
>TRBJ1-1|13|.|.|TRBV2
TGTGCCAGCAGGGCAGGCAGGAACACTGAAGCTTTCTTT
CASRAGRNTEAFF
>TRBJ1-4|14|few|.|TRBV14
TGTGCCAGCAGCCAAGGCGGGGGAGGCGAAAAACTGTTTTTT
CASSQGGGGEKLFF
>TRBJ2-7|17|once|TRBD1|TRBV4-2
TGTGCCAGCAGCCATACACTGGGACAGGGGATCTTATACGAGCAGTACTTC
CASSHTLGQGILYEQYF
>TRBJ2-1|17|.|TRBD1|TRBV29-1
TGCAGCGTTGATGGGGACAGGGCGAGGGGGCGACTCTCGGGGCAGTTCTTC
CSVDGDRARGRLSGQFF
>TRBJ2-7|17|.|TRBD1|TRBV19
TGTGCCAGCTCCCCGGGACAGGGTTTACCTCAACAATACGAGCAGTACTTC
CASSPGQGLPQQYEQYF
>TRBJ1-3|16|once|TRBD1|TRBV7-9
TGTGCCAGCAGCTCCTGGGACAGGGGGAATAGAAACACCATATATTTT
CASSSWDRGNRNTIYF
>TRBJ2-7|14|few|.|TRBV6-5
TGTGCCAGCAGCGCCTTTGTGGGCCCCTACGAGCAGTACTTC
CASSAFVGPYEQYF
>TRBJ2-1|15|.|TRBD2|TRBV6-6
TGTGCCAGCAGGCAAACACTAGCGGGAGATGGTGAGCAGTTCTTC
CASRQTLAGDGEQFF
>TRBJ2-2|16|.|TRBD1|TRBV5-1
TGCGCCAGCAGCTATGGCGGGACAGGGAACACCGGGGAGCTGTTTTTT
CASSYGGTGNTGELFF
>TRBJ2-6|14|once|.|TRBV28
TGTGCCAGCGGGAGTCGTTCAGGGGCCAACGTCCTGACTTTC
CASGSRSGANVLTF
>TRBJ2-7|15|.|TRBD1|TRBV18
TGTGCCAGCTCTCCGGGACAGGGGGGCCTCTACGAGCAGTACTTC
CASSPGQGGLYEQYF